This entry is about one T cell receptor beta chain. Antigen unknown. This entry comes from a study of T cell responses to AZD1222 COVID-19 vaccine. In the study overall: Pooled together were second doses at about 4 or about 12 weeks.

Trimming left V 5 bases short and J 2 bases short, with 10 bases between. This CDR3 region has 15 residues. Germline CDR1 and CDR2: MDHEN and SYDVKM. General study points: Spike-specific TCR breadth and depth were elevated following two AZD1222 doses. None of the repertoires were sampled until the peak T cell response had passed. Nearly half of spike-specific TCRs reportedly target variant regions that are unmutated in the B.1.351 and B.1.1.7 variants.

Assay: immunoSEQ multiplex PCR; the TCRdb copy retains only in-frame clones and omits some. This table has 65,000 or so clones, 84% appearing once. The TCR originated in an adult in good health. The rearrangement uses TRBV28 and TRBJ1-6, with D possibly TRBD1 on 5 matching bases. Sequences were derived from peripheral blood, sampled on day 0 of AZD1222 vaccination. The CDR3 sequence: CASSGGSPYNSPLHF. CDR3 nucleotides: TGTGCCAGCAGTGGGGGGAGCCCCTATAATTCACCCCTCCACTTT. Combining the CDR3 with reference TRBV28 and TRBJ1-6 gives the whole variable domain DVKVTQSSRYLVKRTGEKVFLECVQDMDHENMFWYRQDPGLGLRLIYFSYDVKMKEKGDIPEGYSVSREKKERFSLILESASTNQTSMYLCASSGGSPYNSPLHFGNGTRLTVT.